This T cell receptor beta chain originates from a study of blood T cell repertoires in COVID-19. Across the whole study: Whether acute or convalescent, the COVID-19 samples came from the United States, Italy and Spain. PBMCs, B-cell-depleted T cells, or T cells were the source of the cDNA or gDNA that made up the material.

CDR3 size: 16 residues. V trimming: 4 bases; J trimming: 6 bases; junction bases outside the gene matches: 9. CDR1 LGHDT and CDR2 YNNKEL come from the germline V gene (reference sequence). Clones were read by immunoSEQ multiplex PCR, and TCRdb kept only the in-frame ones, dropping some. There are about 200,000 clones in the sample; 75% to 85% occur only once, and about 13% lies in the top ten. The sample consisted of peripheral blood. The TCR sequence derives from a human donor in a cohort sampled during active COVID-19. The chain recombines TRBV3-1 (or the pseudogene TRBV3-2) with TRBJ2-4; TRBD1 matches at 10 bases. CDR3 sequence: CASSPEGTGVRNIQYF. DNA of the CDR3: TGTGCCAGCAGCCCTGAAGGGACAGGGGTTAGAAACATTCAGTACTTC.